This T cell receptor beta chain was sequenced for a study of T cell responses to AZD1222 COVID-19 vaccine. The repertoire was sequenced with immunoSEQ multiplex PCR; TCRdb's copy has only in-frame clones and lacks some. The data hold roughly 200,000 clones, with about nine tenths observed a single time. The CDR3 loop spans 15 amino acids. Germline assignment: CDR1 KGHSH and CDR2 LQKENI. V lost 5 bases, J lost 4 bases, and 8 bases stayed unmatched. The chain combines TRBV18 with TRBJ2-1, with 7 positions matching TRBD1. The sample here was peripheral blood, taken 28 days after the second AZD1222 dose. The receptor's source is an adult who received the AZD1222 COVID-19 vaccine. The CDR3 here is CASSSPGGQYNEQFF. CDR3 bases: TGTGCCAGCTCATCCCCAGGGGGACAATACAATGAGCAGTTCTTC. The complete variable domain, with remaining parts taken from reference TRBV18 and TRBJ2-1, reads NAGVMQNPRHLVRRRGQEARLRCSPMKGHSHVYWYRQLPEEGLKFMVYLQKENIIDESGMPKERFSAEFPKEGPSILRIQQVVRGDSAAYFCASSSPGGQYNEQFFGPGTRLTVL.